Sequencing of this T cell receptor (beta chain) was carried out in a study of shared clonotypes between healthy human individuals. General observations from the study: The study sampled only blood, and tissue repertoires likely differ.

Losses at the gene ends were 5 bases for V and 3 bases for J; bases not matched to a gene: 3. Germline V gives CDR1 SEHNR, CDR2 FQNEAQ (reference sequence). The CDR3 spans 15 residues. Comments on this clone: The antigen is unknown.

The data were produced by immunoSEQ multiplex PCR, yet TCRdb's version contains in-frame clones alone and is incomplete. This table has 1.4 million or so clones, roughly 98.5% appearing once. The sequence came from a man aged 30 to 45 in good health. Source material: naive CD4+ T cells sorted from blood. Subset of the sample: CD45RA+ positively selected. This sequence joins TRBV7-9 and TRBJ2-7; TRBD2 aligns across 14 bases. CDR3 protein: CASSKGLAGDYEQYF. In nucleotides, the CDR3 is TGTGCCAGCAGCAAGGGACTAGCGGGAGACTACGAGCAGTACTTC. The full variable domain, completed using reference TRBV7-9 and TRBJ2-7, is DTGVSQNPRHKITKRGQNVTFRCDPISEHNRLYWYRQTLGQGPEFLTYFQNEAQLEKSRLLSDRFSAERPKGSFSTLEIQRTEQGDSAMYLCASSKGLAGDYEQYFGPGTRLTVT.